Below are 27 T cell receptor beta chains sequenced from a single sample in a study of T cell changes during pregnancy in multiple sclerosis. The data were produced by immunoSEQ multiplex PCR, yet TCRdb's version contains in-frame clones alone and is incomplete. Among 40,000 to 50,000 clones listed, nearly 90% were seen once. The input for sequencing was CD4+ T cells from peripheral blood mononuclear cells, taken in the first trimester of pregnancy. The receptors derive from a female donor with multiple sclerosis, enrolled in a pregnancy study.

This chain joins TRBV29-1 and TRBJ1-2; weak D call: TRBD1 (5 bases). V was trimmed by 6 bases and J by 7 bases, leaving 21 bases between them. The CDR3 length is 14 residues. The germline V gene has CDR1 SQVTM and CDR2 ANQGSEA. This CDR3 is CSVPGMSGRSGYTF. DNA for the CDR3: TGCAGCGTCCCCGGAATGTCAGGGCGGAGTGGCTACACCTTC.

The chain carries TRBV29-1 and TRBJ1-2; D might be TRBD1 (5 bases). CDR1 is SQVTM and CDR2 is ANQGSEA in the germline V gene. The CDR3 length is 11 residues. V was shortened by 2 bases and J by 8 bases, with 9 bases between the two germline ends. The CDR3 nucleotides read TGCAGCGTTGAATCAGGGTACGGCTACACCTTC. Protein sequence: CSVESGYGYTF.

The chain carries TRBV7-8 and TRBJ2-2, with TRBD1 matching over 9 bases. The germline V gene has CDR1 SGHVS and CDR2 FQNEAQ. The CDR3 spans 16 residues. Trimming at V came to 6 bases and at J to 2 bases, leaving 7 bases not matched to a gene. For the CDR3, the DNA is TGTGCCAGCAGTTCCCGGACAGGGGTTAACACCGGGGAGCTGTTTTTT. Translation: CASSSRTGVNTGELFF.

This chain uses TRBV28 with TRBJ2-3; TRBD2 matches 9 bases. Trimming took 4 bases from V and 4 from J; bases not matched to a gene: 9. The germline V gene encodes CDR1 MDHEN and CDR2 SYDVKM. The CDR3 sequence is 16 residues long. In nucleotides, the CDR3 is TGTGCCAGCAGTTCATCCGGGACTAGCTTCGCAGATACGCAGTATTTT. It translates to CASSSSGTSFADTQYF.

The chain carries TRBV28 and TRBJ1-3, with D possibly matching TRBD1 (5 bases). The CDR3 has 12 amino acids. In germline, CDR1 is MDHEN, CDR2 SYDVKM. The germline V and J ends were trimmed by 8 bases and 0 bases, with 5 bases remaining between them. The CDR3 here is CASQGSGNTIYF. Written as DNA, the CDR3 is TGTGCCAGCCAGGGCTCTGGAAACACCATATATTTT.

The chain is built from TRBV9 and TRBJ2-3; D is uncertain. The CDR3 has 14 residues. Trimming stripped 0 bases from V and 3 bases from J, with 8 bases between. Germline loops: CDR1 SGDLS, CDR2 YYNGEE. The DNA of the CDR3 is TGTGCCAGCAGCGTAGAGTCCACAACAGATACGCAGTATTTT. Protein product: CASSVESTTDTQYF.

In its sample, this clone was seen a few times. Here the CDR3 reads CASSLQQGRYEQYF. The CDR3 bases are TGTGCCAGCAGCTTACAACAGGGGAGATACGAGCAGTACTTC. The V gene is TRBV7-2, the J gene TRBJ2-7; 7 bases agree with TRBD1. V was clipped by 2 bases and J by 4 bases; unmatched bases: 5. Germline V gene sequence: CDR1 SGHTA, CDR2 FQGNSA. The CDR3 extends over 14 amino acids.

This rearrangement joins TRBV2 to TRBJ2-3, with 8 bases lining up with TRBD2. V shed 6 bases and J 1 base; nucleotides not matched to a gene: 9. Per germline, CDR1 SNHLY and CDR2 FYNNEI. This CDR3 has 16 residues. CDR3 bases: TGTGCCAGCAGCCCCGCGACTAGCGTCCGCACAGATACGCAGTATTTT. Translated, it gives CASSPATSVRTDTQYF.

V and J are TRBV5-4 and TRBJ2-3, with D perhaps matching TRBD2 (7 bases). Germline CDR1 SGHNT, CDR2 YYREEE (reference sequence). The germline V and J ends were trimmed by 2 bases and 4 bases, with 17 bases remaining between them. The CDR3 spans 16 residues. The CDR3 protein is CASSFLGRGASDTQYF. The CDR3 DNA reads as TGTGCCAGCAGCTTCCTTGGCCGGGGGGCCTCAGATACGCAGTATTTT.

This chain joins TRBV19 and TRBJ1-1; D is perhaps TRBD1 (6 bases). The CDR3 totals 18 residues. The germline V gene has CDR1 LNHDA and CDR2 SQIVND (reference sequence). Trimming cost V 2 bases and J 2 bases, with 21 bases left between them. CDR3 residues: CASSIRTYREGSNTEAFF. The CDR3 DNA follows: TGTGCCAGTAGTATAAGGACCTACAGGGAGGGATCTAACACTGAAGCTTTCTTT.

V and J are TRBV27 and TRBJ2-3, with 12 nucleotides matching TRBD2. Germline V CDR1 and CDR2: MNHEY, SMNVEV (reference sequence). The CDR3 is 15 residues long. The junction had 2 bases not matched to a gene; V was cut back by 3 bases and J by 4 bases. The CDR3 bases are TGTGCCAGCAGTTTGACTAGCGGGGGTGCAGATACGCAGTATTTT. Its translation is CASSLTSGGADTQYF.

The chain links TRBV7-9 to TRBJ2-1; 7 nucleotides match TRBD2. CDR1 SEHNR and CDR2 FQNEAQ come from the germline V gene (reference sequence). The CDR3 spans 15 residues. The J segment lost 8 bases and the V segment lost 3 bases, leaving 10 bases of the junction unmatched. The CDR3 reads CASSFGRTRVDEQFF. CDR3 DNA sequence: TGTGCCAGCAGCTTCGGCCGGACTAGGGTGGATGAGCAGTTCTTC. Full variable domain (rest looked up from reference TRBV7-9 and TRBJ2-1): DTGVSQNPRHKITKRGQNVTFRCDPISEHNRLYWYRQTLGQGPEFLTYFQNEAQLEKSRLLSDRFSAERPKGSFSTLEIQRTEQGDSAMYLCASSFGRTRVDEQFFGPGTRLTVL.

The V call is TRBV7-9, the J call TRBJ1-5, with 8 nucleotides matching TRBD1. This CDR3 has 15 residues. The V segment lost 5 bases and the J segment 3 bases; nucleotides outside the gene matches: 6. Germline assignment: CDR1 SEHNR and CDR2 FQNEAQ (reference sequence). CDR3 nucleotides: TGTGCCAGCAGCAACGGACAGGGAGTCAATCAGCCCCAGCATTTT. This sequence encodes CASSNGQGVNQPQHF. Full variable domain (remainder filled in from reference TRBV7-9 and TRBJ1-5): DTGVSQNPRHKITKRGQNVTFRCDPISEHNRLYWYRQTLGQGPEFLTYFQNEAQLEKSRLLSDRFSAERPKGSFSTLEIQRTEQGDSAMYLCASSNGQGVNQPQHFGDGTRLSIL.

The gene calls are TRBV30 and TRBJ1-2; TRBD1 matches 8 bases. Germline V gives CDR1 GTSNPN, CDR2 SVGIG (reference sequence). The CDR3 extends over 14 amino acids. The trim removed 7 bases at V and 3 bases at J, leaving 10 bases unmatched. CDR3 DNA: TGTGCCTTGGAAACAGGGGGAAGCTACTATGGCTACACCTTC. This sequence encodes CALETGGSYYGYTF.

In nucleotides, the CDR3 is TGTGCCAGCAGCTCCCTATGGGGGGGTTATGGCTACACCTTC. Its protein is CASSSLWGGYGYTF. The chain carries TRBV7-2 and TRBJ1-2, with TRBD1 as a possible D gene (5 bases). Looked up from germline, CDR1 is SGHTA and CDR2 is FQGNSA. V gave up 4 bases and J gave up 5 bases, with 14 bases separating them. CDR3 length: 14 residues.

The chain employs TRBV30 and TRBJ1-2; 9 nucleotides match TRBD1. The CDR3 has 13 residues. Germline CDR1 is GTSNPN and CDR2 is SVGIG (reference sequence). Trimming took 2 bases from V and 5 from J; bases not matched to a gene: 3. CDR3 residues: CAWSKTGGYGYTF. As DNA, the CDR3 is TGTGCCTGGAGTAAGACAGGGGGATATGGCTACACCTTC.

The chain employs TRBV19 and TRBJ2-3, with 10 bases identical to TRBD2. With 6 bases clipped from V and 4 bases from J, the junction kept 4 bases outside the gene matches. CDR3 length: 14 amino acids. Germline CDR1 LNHDA, CDR2 SQIVND (reference sequence). The CDR3 region is CASRLAGQADTQYF. CDR3 DNA sequence: TGTGCCAGTAGACTAGCGGGACAGGCAGATACGCAGTATTTT.

The V gene is TRBV2, the J gene TRBJ1-2; 7 nucleotides match TRBD1. CDR1 is SNHLY and CDR2 is FYNNEI in the germline V gene. V lost 9 bases, J lost 2 bases, and 6 bases stayed unmatched. The CDR3 runs 13 residues. CDR3 coding DNA: TGTGCCAGTCAGACAGGGACCAACTATGGCTACACCTTC. Translation gives CASQTGTNYGYTF.

Note on this clone: The same CDR3 is also encoded by other DNA sequences in this sample. The chain joins TRBV14 to TRBJ1-1, with a tentative D call TRBD1 (5 bases). Trimming pared 2 bases from V and 0 bases from J, leaving 7 bases between. The CDR3 extends over 14 amino acids. Germline values: CDR1 SGHDN, CDR2 FVKESK. The DNA for the CDR3 is TGTGCCAGCAGCCAACCAGGGATGAACACTGAAGCTTTCTTT. Amino acid sequence: CASSQPGMNTEAFF.

This sequence joins TRBV12-5 and TRBJ2-1; TRBD2 aligns across 8 bases. The V gene end was trimmed by 0 bases and the J gene end by 4 bases; junction bases not matched to a gene: 5. The CDR3 has 16 residues. The germline gives CDR1 LGHNT, CDR2 FRNRAP. CDR3 protein: CASGLVLGRGYNEQFF. The CDR3 DNA sequence: TGTGCTAGTGGTTTGGTACTCGGGAGGGGGTACAATGAGCAGTTCTTC.

V gene TRBV9 combines with J gene TRBJ2-1; possible D gene TRBD1, 6 bases. The CDR3 runs to 18 residues. Per the germline V gene, CDR1 is SGDLS and CDR2 is YYNGEE. V was shortened by 0 bases and J by 8 bases, with 24 bases between the two germline ends. The chain's CDR3 is CASSVATLGVGAQDEQFF. CDR3 DNA sequence: TGTGCCAGCAGCGTAGCTACTCTGGGGGTGGGGGCCCAGGATGAGCAGTTCTTC.

The chain is built from TRBV7-9 and TRBJ2-1; 12 bases match TRBD2. Unmatched junction bases numbered 5, after V lost 5 bases and J lost 6 bases. Germline loops: CDR1 SEHNR, CDR2 FQNEAQ (reference sequence). The CDR3 extends over 15 amino acids. The CDR3 spells CASSPTGLAGNEQFF. CDR3 coding DNA: TGTGCCAGCAGCCCCACGGGACTAGCGGGCAATGAGCAGTTCTTC.

V is TRBV4-3 and J is TRBJ2-2; 10 bases match TRBD2. Trimming took 1 base from V and 7 from J; bases not matched to a gene: 3. This CDR3 region has 15 residues. Germline CDR1 reads LGHNA; CDR2 reads YSLEER. CDR3 loop: CASSQASGRGGELFF. The CDR3 DNA sequence: TGCGCCAGCAGCCAAGCGAGCGGGAGGGGCGGGGAGCTGTTTTTT.

The gene calls are TRBV9 and TRBJ2-3; D is unclear. Germline assignment: CDR1 SGDLS and CDR2 YYNGEE. Trimming removed 2 bases at V and 2 bases at J, with 3 bases between. This CDR3 has 12 residues. The chain's CDR3 is CASSVNTDTQYF. The CDR3 DNA reads as TGTGCCAGCAGCGTTAACACAGATACGCAGTATTTT.

V usage is TRBV7-8 and J usage is TRBJ1-1; D possibly corresponds to TRBD1 (5 bases). The V gene's germline CDR1 is SGHVS and CDR2 FQNEAQ. Trimming took off 2 bases at V and 6 bases at J, with 10 bases between the two ends. This CDR3 spans 13 amino acids. This CDR3 reads CASSLRQGSEAFF. Written as DNA, the CDR3 is TGTGCCAGCAGCTTAAGGCAGGGATCTGAAGCTTTCTTT. Filled out from reference TRBV7-8 and TRBJ1-1, the complete variable domain reads GAGVSQSPRYKVAKRGQDVALRCDPISGHVSLFWYQQALGQGPEFLTYFQNEAQLDKSGLPSDRFFAERPEGSVSTLKIQRTQQEDSAVYLCASSLRQGSEAFFGQGTRLTVV.

CDR3 residues: CASSSGGLGTEAFF. The CDR3 DNA reads as TGTGCCAGCAGTTCAGGGGGTCTTGGCACTGAAGCTTTCTTT. This rearrangement joins TRBV5-4 to TRBJ1-1, with 7 nucleotides matching TRBD1. The CDR3 runs to 14 residues. The J segment lost 4 bases and the V segment lost 5 bases, leaving 8 bases of the junction unmatched. Per germline, CDR1 SGHNT and CDR2 YYREEE (reference sequence).

V is TRBV10-1 and J is TRBJ2-1; 7 bases align to TRBD2. The V segment lost 8 bases and the J segment 9 bases; nucleotides outside the gene matches: 10. The CDR3 has 13 amino acids. Germline loops: CDR1 WNHNN, CDR2 SYGVQD (reference sequence). CDR3 region: CASARGPGGEQFF. CDR3 coding DNA: TGCGCCAGCGCCCGAGGCCCGGGGGGTGAGCAGTTCTTC.